The rows below give T cell receptor beta chains drawn from one sample of a study of blood T cell repertoires in COVID-19. TCRdb's table, derived via immunoSEQ multiplex PCR, lists solely in-frame clones and lacks some. Of 99,000 or so clones listed, 85% to 90% are singletons. Sequences were obtained from peripheral blood. These receptors all come from a human donor in a cohort sampled during active COVID-19. CDR3s include the opening cysteine and the closing phenylalanine or tryptophan. D genes are given only for firm matches. Not all rows give a size; the values are once, few, many and, for expanded clones, a class.

D gene	V gene	J gene	clone size	CDR3 DNA	CDR3 protein
TRBD2	TRBV12-3/TRBV12-4	TRBJ2-7	.	TGTGCCAGCAGTTATAGCGGGAAGTACGAGCAGTACTTC	CASSYSGKYEQYF
.	TRBV28	TRBJ1-5	few	TGTGCCAGCAGTTTAGTAGATCAGCCCCAGCATTTT	CASSLVDQPQHF
.	TRBV25-1	TRBJ1-6	few	TGTGCCAGCAGTGAAACTAATAATTCACCCCTCCACTTT	CASSETNNSPLHF
.	TRBV7-2	TRBJ2-7	.	TGTGCCAGCAGCCATACCGGGTTGGAGCAGTACTTC	CASSHTGLEQYF
.	TRBV5-5	TRBJ2-3	.	TGTGCCAGCAGCTTGGCCTCAGGGTCGGGTATTACGCAGTATTTT	CASSLASGSGITQYF
.	TRBV18	TRBJ1-2	.	TGTGCCAGCTCACCACCCCAGGGGCCTGGCTACACCTTC	CASSPPQGPGYTF
TRBD1	TRBV5-8	TRBJ2-2	.	TGTGCCAGCAGCTTACCGGGACAGGGGAACCGGGAGCTGTTTTTT	CASSLPGQGNRELFF
.	TRBV7-2	TRBJ1-1	once	TGTGCCAGCAGCCCATTCCGGCAGGGTGGTGGAGCTTTCTTT	CASSPFRQGGGAFF
.	TRBV6-5	TRBJ2-2	once	TGTGCCAGCAGTTACTCAAACAGCGGGCACACCGGGGAGCTGTTTTTT	CASSYSNSGHTGELFF
.	TRBV7-3	TRBJ2-3	.	TGTGCCAGCAGCTTGGGTTTAGCGTACACAGATACGCAGTATTTT	CASSLGLAYTDTQYF
TRBD1	TRBV7-2	TRBJ1-5	.	TGTGCCAGCAGCGAAGGGACAGGTCATCGACCCCAGCATTTT	CASSEGTGHRPQHF
TRBD2	TRBV4-2	TRBJ2-3	few	TGTGCCAGCAGCCCCGGGACTAGCGGGGGGGTCGTGGATACGCAGTATTTT	CASSPGTSGGVVDTQYF
.	TRBV11-3	TRBJ2-4	.	TGTGCCAGCAGCTTAGAGGGCTCTCTAGCCAAAAACATTCAGTACTTC	CASSLEGSLAKNIQYF
.	TRBV9	TRBJ2-1	.	TGTGCCAGCAGCTCCGGGAACGGGATCTACAATGAGCAGTTCTTC	CASSSGNGIYNEQFF
.	TRBV6-1	TRBJ2-1	.	TGTGCCAGCAGTGAACGGTCCTGGTCCTACAATGAGCAGTTCTTC	CASSERSWSYNEQFF
.	TRBV7-9	TRBJ1-2	.	TGTGCCAGCTTCTCTTGGCCTGCGGATGGCTACACCTTC	CASFSWPADGYTF
TRBD1	TRBV12-5	TRBJ1-5	.	TGTGCTAGTGGTTGGGGACAGGGCAATCAGCCCCAGCATTTT	CASGWGQGNQPQHF
TRBD1	TRBV4-2	TRBJ1-4	few	TGTGCCAGCAGCCCCTCGGGACAGTCTGATGAAAAACTGTTTTTT	CASSPSGQSDEKLFF
TRBD1	TRBV5-3	TRBJ1-5	.	TGTGCCAGAAGCCCGCCGGACAGGGGTAACAATCAGCCCCAGCATTTT	CARSPPDRGNNQPQHF
.	TRBV5-6	TRBJ2-5	.	TGTGCCAGCAGCCCGACAGGACAAGAGACCCAGTACTTC	CASSPTGQETQYF
.	TRBV30	TRBJ1-6	.	TGTGCCTGGAGTTTTTCAGGAGGTAGTTCACCCCTCCACTTT	CAWSFSGGSSPLHF
.	TRBV6-2/TRBV6-3	TRBJ2-6	.	TGTGCCAGCAGTTACCCATACGGACGGGGATCTGGGGCCAACGTCCTGACTTTC	CASSYPYGRGSGANVLTF
TRBD1	TRBV24-1	TRBJ2-2	.	TGTGCCACCAGTGATTTGTCGGACAGGGATGGCACCGGGGAGCTGTTTTTT	CATSDLSDRDGTGELFF
TRBD2	TRBV5-1	TRBJ2-7	.	TGCGCCAGCAGCCGGGAGGGTTACGAGCAGTACTTC	CASSREGYEQYF
TRBD1	TRBV6-1	TRBJ1-6	once	TGTGCCAGCAGTGACACAGGGGGCCATAATTCACCCCTCCACTTT	CASSDTGGHNSPLHF
.	TRBV10-3	TRBJ2-1	.	TGTGCCATCAGTTTGGGCCAACAGGCCGCTAACAATGAGCAGTTCTTC	CAISLGQQAANNEQFF
TRBD1	TRBV11-2	TRBJ1-1	.	TGTGCCAGCAGTTCCGGACAGGGGATGAACACTGAAGCTTTCTTT	CASSSGQGMNTEAFF
.	TRBV5-1	TRBJ2-2	once	TGCGCCGTCCGCCTACAGGGTGGGAACGCCGGGGAGCTGTTTTTT	CAVRLQGGNAGELFF